This entry is about one T cell receptor beta chain. Its cognate antigen is unknown. Treatment denoted: roughly 18 received Ad26.COV2.S at low or high dose, single or two shots; several received placebo; per-sample allocation not given. Sampling took place 63 days after the first vaccine or placebo injection. Recruitment in Boston yielded a donor of adult age, 18-55 years. This sample stems from a study of Ad26.COV2.S vaccination and SARS-CoV-2 variants. Looking at the study overall: Into the muscle, Ad26.COV2.S was dosed once or twice, 56 days apart.

The CDR3 is 15 amino acids. The V end was cut by 2 bases, the J end by 11 bases, with 18 bases between. Germline values: CDR1 KGHDR, CDR2 SFDVKD. Points from the study as a whole: Reported post-vaccination CD8+ and CD4+ T cell responses to spike showed substantial breadth. From the TCR breadth and depth analyses, total T cell responses may have been underestimated.

TCRdb keeps only in-frame clones here, not all; method: immunoSEQ multiplex PCR. The sample holds about 450,000 clones, 85% to 90% seen once. The sequence was collected from a person aged 18-60 years who received the Ad26.COV2.S COVID-19 vaccine or a placebo. The sample was peripheral blood, taken in a trial of Ad26.COV2.S vaccine versus placebo. V is TRBV24-1 and J is TRBJ1-5, with D perhaps matching TRBD1 (6 bases). The CDR3 nucleotides are TGTGCCACCAGTGATTCGACAGGTCCGGGGAAAGCCCAGCATTTT. It codes for CATSDSTGPGKAQHF.